This T cell receptor beta chain was sequenced in a study of blood T cell repertoires in COVID-19 (dated by TCRdb to between 2020 and 2021). Notes on the research overall: The collaborator samples originated in the United States, Italy and Spain and spanned the acute and convalescent phases of COVID-19. The prospective study material was composed of cDNA or gDNA derived from T cells, B-cell-depleted T cells, or PBMCs. Deeply sampled blood TCRbeta repertoires from subjects exposed to, actively infected with, or recovered from COVID-19 were included in the dataset. The repertoires were released in a freely available public database intended as a resource for research on the immune response to SARS-CoV-2. The samples were drawn from two sources: the first 160 participants of the ongoing ImmuneRACE study, and approximately 1,300 subjects contributed by 6 global collaborators. A de-identified subject ID, COVID-19 status, age in years and sex were almost always included in the sample metadata. Where available, HLA class I and class II types were taken from metadata supplied by the sample provider and were not determined by assay-based typing.

The immunoSEQ Assay, a bias-controlled multiplex PCR, was used to amplify TCRbeta CDR3 regions from genomic DNA. On the study's bioinformatics: The number of nucleated cells in each sample was estimated from the amplification of reference gene primers within the assay. To quantify the absolute abundance of each unique TCRbeta CDR3 rearrangement, sequence reads were collapsed and filtered. Productive Simpson clonality was computed per sample as the square root of Simpson's diversity index over productive rearrangements. TCRdb took this table from immuneACCESS and kept in-frame rearrangements with V and J called. Such tables lack part of the clones; where checked against another copy, unresolved V genes explain under half of the gap, and the rest is unexplained. That table gives V, J and clone size, and the DNA gave D and trimming. The sample table records more than 80,000 clones; around 80% of these occur just once. In total, the top ten clones hold 5.5% to 7.5% of the sample.

The CDR3 numbers 15 residues from cysteine through phenylalanine. The entry retains the CDR3 DNA only, 45 bases that are in frame from base 1. CDR1 and CDR2 (LNHDA, SQIVND) derive from the germline V gene (reference sequence). V is cut back by 7 bases and J by 2 bases, with 7 bases in the junction unmatched. Collaborating institutions collected whole blood in K2EDTA tubes following their own protocols. For TCRbeta analysis, collaborator samples were shipped as frozen whole blood, as isolated PBMCs, or as DNA extracted from either sample type. The research as a whole found: The amount of clinical and demographic metadata varied by source and participant and was provided uncurated.

Concerning this clone itself: What antigen it recognizes has not been identified. Base qualities were left out, and no much larger clone turns up one base away.

The sequence links TRBV19 to TRBJ2-2, and 7 junction bases match TRBD1. This receptor was identified in a man in his fifties with active or convalescent COVID-19. The specimen sequenced was peripheral blood. The sequenced DNA: TGTGCCAGTACCACGACAGGGTTTAACACCGGGGAGCTGTTTTTT. This codes for CASTTTGFNTGELFF.